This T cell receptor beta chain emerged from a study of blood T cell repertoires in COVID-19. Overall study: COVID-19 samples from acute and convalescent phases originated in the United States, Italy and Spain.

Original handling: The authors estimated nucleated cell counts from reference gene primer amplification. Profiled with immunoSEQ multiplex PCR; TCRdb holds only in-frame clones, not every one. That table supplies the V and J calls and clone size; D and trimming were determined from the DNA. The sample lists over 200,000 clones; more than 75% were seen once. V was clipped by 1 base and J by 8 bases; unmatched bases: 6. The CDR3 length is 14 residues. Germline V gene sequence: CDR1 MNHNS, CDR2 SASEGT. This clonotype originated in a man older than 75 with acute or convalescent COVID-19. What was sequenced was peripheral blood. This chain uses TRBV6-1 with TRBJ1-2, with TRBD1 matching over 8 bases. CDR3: CASSEGGTGEGYTF. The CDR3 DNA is TGTGCCAGCAGTGAAGGGGGGACAGGTGAGGGCTACACCTTC.